The subject of this entry is one T cell receptor (beta chain). This clone was counted many times. The specificity of this receptor is unknown. No qualities accompany the bases; no much larger clone lies one base away. The cohort was made up of around 720 healthy bone marrow donors. All cohort members were sampled while nominally healthy, although unrecorded immune exposures were likely present. The donor was CMV seronegative and belonged to the group of under 400 seronegative cohort members. A peripheral blood sample was collected from each donor, and TCR beta sequencing was performed on peripheral blood mononuclear cells. The Qiagen DNeasy Blood Extraction Kit was used to extract genomic DNA from the blood cell samples. This sample is part of a study of cytomegalovirus exposure and HLA in healthy donors (dated by TCRdb to 2016 to 2017). Describing the broader study: An earlier analysis of some 600 of the donors reported about 300 Gb of sequence data and roughly 120 million unique TCR beta sequences obtained from about 170 million T cells. Roughly 300 gigabases of sequencing data and approximately 85 million unique TCR sequences were included in an early release covering roughly 600 HLA-typed donors. Of the approximately 400 genotyped donors, roughly 80% fell in the genetic ancestry cluster associated with self-reported Caucasian donors. The study aimed to test whether cataloging public T cell receptors could reveal signatures of past pathogen exposure. The T cell repertoires of 670 or so subjects were profiled by immunosequencing and related to cytomegalovirus serostatus. In addition to the first cohort of 666 subjects, a separate validation cohort of under 150 different subjects was used. The study combined high-throughput TCR immunosequencing, statistical association of individual TCRs with disease status, and machine learning to predict cytomegalovirus infection status. A later analysis re-analyzed previously published TCR beta repertoires from 500 to 700 donors and added high-resolution HLA genotyping to study TCR occurrence patterns. Rather than using new phenotypic data, the later analysis identified candidate immune exposures from TCR beta sequences and from how often those sequences occurred across donors. An earlier analysis of around 580 of the donors used high-throughput TCR beta sequencing to judge whether each TCR beta V gene segment behaved as functional or pseudogenic. Donor age, sex, ethnicity and CMV serostatus were compiled together with the repertoire data. In a later genetic analysis, genome-wide SNP genotypes for about 55% of the roughly 670 donors were used, and that subset was treated as a discovery cohort. Every discovery cohort repertoire had been produced on one sequencing platform. HLA typing covered class I and class II loci at four-digit resolution. The number of typed donors differed by locus: 629-630 for A, B, C, DRB1 and DQB1; some 500 for DQA1; approximately 610 for DPA1; and some 470 for DPB1. A few DR-DQ haplotypes were treated as single units for association and clustering because of strong linkage in the cohort. Among under 450 genotyped donors of the cohort, an average of roughly 240,000 unique TCR beta nucleotide sequences were sequenced per donor, roughly a sixth of them non-productive.

What the study reported, not specific to this receptor: A later genetic analysis associated a missense DCLRE1C variant with V-gene and J-gene trimming of TCR beta chains, and an independent cohort replicated the association. Some IMGT-functional V segments, including TRBV6-2 and TRBV6-3, could not be told apart with the 87-base-pair reads, so those segments were excluded. CMV serostatus was the only immune exposure information available for the cohort. Because counts were too low, more than 15 rarely observed V segments, including chromosome 9 orphons, were excluded from the earlier analysis of fewer than 650 of the donors. A later analysis found that most CMV-associated TCR beta chains appeared HLA-restricted, with HLA associations seemingly driven largely by CMV exposure. A cluster of highly shared sequence variants was judged likely to be a technical artifact of the sequencing pipeline. In both the original and validation cohorts, the classifier was reported to diagnose cytomegalovirus status with high specificity and sensitivity. In this cohort, only TCR beta chains were sequenced, and detectable features were limited by the absence of alpha or paired-chain data. Because HLA typing was missing for some donors at each locus, association tests included only the typed subset. In a later analysis, HLA-associated TCR beta chains showed more clonal expansion and lower generation probabilities than non-associated chains that were equally common. According to a later analysis, TCR association rates differed among HLA loci, with DRB1 alleles showing the most associated TCRs and HLA-C alleles showing the fewest. Correlated functional status among segregating V segments might reflect linkage disequilibrium, but an unknown experimental factor could not be ruled out. According to a later genetic analysis, donors in an Asian-associated ancestry cluster had fewer N-insertions in productive TCRs than the roughly 670-donor mean. In an earlier analysis of around 500 of the donors, most TCR beta V segments appeared in productive rearrangements about 87% or about 30% of the time, broadly matching IMGT annotations. According to a later analysis, parvovirus B19, influenza, CMV and Epstein-Barr virus appeared linked to several top co-occurrence clusters. At a false discovery rate of 0.05, a later analysis linked 15,000 to 20,000 TCR beta sequences to specific HLA alleles. A further reported finding was that TCR beta sequences accurately predicted the HLA-A and HLA-B alleles for most subjects in the first cohort. The authors suggested that the approach could potentially be extended to other disease states and immunological phenotypes. Across donors, most TCR sequences were observed very rarely, whereas some public TCRs were present in many individuals. Roughly uniform sequencing depth across donors was assumed in presence/absence analyses, although this assumption may not hold. When HLA alleles, especially DR and DQ, strongly co-occurred, TCR associations were difficult to assign to individual alleles. The study gave a list of about 150 TCR beta chains associated with cytomegalovirus. A few of the identified cytomegalovirus-associated TCR beta chains were confirmed in vitro to be specific for cytomegalovirus antigens.

The library was generated by the immunoSEQ multiplex PCR assay. For the multiplex PCR, a mixture combining 60 forward primers for TCR Vbeta segments and 13 reverse primers for TCR Jbeta segments was used. The CDR3 region of rearranged TCR beta genes was amplified from genomic DNA by a multiplex PCR assay. Amplified TCR beta libraries were sequenced as 87-base-pair reads on the Illumina HiSeq System. From the authors' description of their analysis: A later analysis counted around 72 million unique TCR beta chains across the roughly 700 repertoires, and about 10 million of these chains were shared by at least two donors. A nearest-neighbor algorithm error-corrected the raw reads and collapsed the reads into unique sequences, merging closely related sequences to remove PCR and sequencing errors. Alignment of CDR3 sequences to IMGT reference sequences was used to assign V, D and J gene segments. For a sequence to be retained, at least a six-nucleotide match to both a V gene segment and a J gene segment was required. A rearrangement was called productive if the CDR3 had no stop codons and remained in frame with V and J, and every other rearrangement was called non-productive. Following IMGT convention, CDR3 was defined as the stretch from the second conserved V-encoded cysteine up to the conserved J-encoded phenylalanine. The earlier analysis of about 610 of the donors excluded sequences that lacked an unambiguous match to a single V gene segment. An earlier analysis of 587 of the donors classified V segments as functional when productive rearrangements were above 56.7% and as segregating when the standard deviation between donors was above 5%. A statistical classification framework was built to diagnose cytomegalovirus status from the catalog of TCR beta chain sequences. V and J gene assignment, in a later analysis, came from comparing TCR nucleotide sequences with IMGT/GENE-DB human TR gene sequences. In a later analysis, CDR3 sequences and most-parsimonious VDJ recombination scenarios were assigned using the TCRdist pipeline. In a later analysis, every TCR beta chain was defined by the combination of its CDR3 amino acid sequence and its V-gene family, and reads without a unique V-gene family were dropped. As a way to deal with suspected cross-contamination and a sequencing artifact, a later analysis dropped roughly 600 nucleotide sequences that were highly shared and had low generation probability. A later analysis calculated a clonal expansion index for each public chain from normalized within-repertoire ranks of inferred template counts. In a later analysis, generation probabilities were computed using a VDJ recombination model fitted to out-of-frame rearrangements, and the results were checked against IGoR. A later analysis scored TCR-TCR, TCR-HLA and TCR-CMV co-occurrence with hypergeometric tests, applying a repertoire-size bias correction to TCR pairs. In a later analysis, false discovery rates were estimated by permuting HLA or CMV assignments 20 times. In a later analysis, co-occurring TCRs were grouped using DBSCAN, and TCRdist sequence similarity was added for clustering within HLA-allele-positive subsets. Co-occurrence clustering excluded repertoires with fewer than 30,000 or more than 120,000 public chains, plus five with anomalous nucleotide sharing. TCRdb's version of the immuneACCESS table is confined to in-frame rearrangements and falls short of the full clone set. An unresolved V gene accounts for under half of the shortfall where checked; the remainder is of unknown origin. V and J calls and clone size are as listed in that table; D and trimming were resolved from the DNA. This sample holds around 140,000 clones; over 65% were observed only once. The top ten constitute around 3% of the sample.

The CDR3 has 16 amino acids, counting the end cysteine and phenylalanine. Only the CDR3 DNA is retained, 48 bases long and in frame from the first base. Trimming takes 0 bases from V and 2 bases from J, and the germline ends sit 13 bases apart. The germline V gene gives CDR1 as LGHNA and CDR2 as YNFKEQ. The sequence derives from a female donor in good health and CMV-seronegative. The chain employs TRBV4-2 and TRBJ2-5, and perhaps TRBD1 as D gene, on 6 matching bases. The sample taken for sequencing was PBMCs. The sequenced DNA is TGTGCCAGCAGCCAAGAAGGCCCGGGACAACAAGAGACCCAGTACTTC. Translated, it gives CASSQEGPGQQETQYF.